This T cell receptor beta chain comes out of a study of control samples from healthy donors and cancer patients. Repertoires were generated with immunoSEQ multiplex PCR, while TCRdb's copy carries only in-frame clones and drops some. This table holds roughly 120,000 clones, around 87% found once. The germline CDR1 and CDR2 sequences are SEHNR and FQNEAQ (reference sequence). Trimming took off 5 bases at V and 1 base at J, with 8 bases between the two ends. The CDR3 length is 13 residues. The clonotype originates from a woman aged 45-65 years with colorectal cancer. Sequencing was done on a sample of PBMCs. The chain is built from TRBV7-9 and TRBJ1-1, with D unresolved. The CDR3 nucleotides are TGTGCCAGCAGCGCGGCTCAGAACACTGAAGCTTTCTTT. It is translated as CASSAAQNTEAFF.